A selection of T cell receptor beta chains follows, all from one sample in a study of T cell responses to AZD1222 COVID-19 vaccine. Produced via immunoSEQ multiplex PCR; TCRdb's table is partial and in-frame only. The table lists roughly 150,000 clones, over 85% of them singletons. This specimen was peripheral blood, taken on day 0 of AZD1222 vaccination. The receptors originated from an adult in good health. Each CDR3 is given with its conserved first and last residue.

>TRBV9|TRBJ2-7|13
CASSSQTGDEQYF
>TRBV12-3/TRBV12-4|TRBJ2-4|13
CASTSGRGDIQYF
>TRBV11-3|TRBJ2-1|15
CASSSPGQGGNEQFF
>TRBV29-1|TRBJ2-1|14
CSVKLAGGRNEQFF
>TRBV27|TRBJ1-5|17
CASRSQGVFNNNQPQHF
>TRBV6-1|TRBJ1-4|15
CASSERETTNEKLFF
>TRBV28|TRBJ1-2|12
CASSPPGLGYTF
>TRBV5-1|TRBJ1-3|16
CASSLGLGFSGNTIYF
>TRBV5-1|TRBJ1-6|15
CASSLSLGIDSPLHF
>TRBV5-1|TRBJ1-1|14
CASSLLGDNTEAFF
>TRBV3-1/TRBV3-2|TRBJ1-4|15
CASSQTAAGNEKLFF
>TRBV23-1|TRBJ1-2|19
CASSQSAPTQGRGNYGYTF
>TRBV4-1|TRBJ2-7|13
CASSQNLGYEQYF
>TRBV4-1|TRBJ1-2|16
CASSQDRPGAGYGYTF
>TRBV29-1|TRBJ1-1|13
CSVEKASGTEAFF
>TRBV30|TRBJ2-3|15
CAYTQRTGTTDTQYF
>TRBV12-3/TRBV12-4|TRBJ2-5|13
CASGLGSRETQYF
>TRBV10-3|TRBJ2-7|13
CAIRSDKRYEQYF
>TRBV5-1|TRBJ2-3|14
CASSPQYRTDTQYF
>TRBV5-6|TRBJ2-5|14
CASSISGFGETQYF
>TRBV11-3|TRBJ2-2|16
CASSPPAGGYTGELFF
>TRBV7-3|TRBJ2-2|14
CASRLGQTTGELFF
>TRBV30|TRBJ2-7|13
CAWSGGLVNEQYF
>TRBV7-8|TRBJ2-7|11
CASSPLREQYF
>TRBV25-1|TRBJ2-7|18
CASSVEREGRRSSYEQYF
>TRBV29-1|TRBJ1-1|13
CSVSGLWGTEAFF
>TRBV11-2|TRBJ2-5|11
CASSRGRAQYF
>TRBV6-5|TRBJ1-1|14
CASRRQGANTEAFF
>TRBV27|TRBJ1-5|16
CASSLSTTGGGQPQHF
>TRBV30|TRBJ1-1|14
CAWSVLQGITEAFF
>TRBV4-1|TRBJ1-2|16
CASSQVTPNSNYGYTF
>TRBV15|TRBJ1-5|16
CATSRGGAGTRQPQHF
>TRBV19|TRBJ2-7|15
CASSRTSLSSYEQYF
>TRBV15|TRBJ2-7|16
CATSREIEARPNEQYF
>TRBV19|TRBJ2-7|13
CASSIRTSYEQYF
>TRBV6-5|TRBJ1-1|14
CASSPDIWNTEAFF
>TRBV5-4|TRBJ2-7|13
CASSSWSSGEQYF
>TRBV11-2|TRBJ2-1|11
CASSLINEQFF
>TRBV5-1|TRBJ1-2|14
CASSVTGGNYGYTF
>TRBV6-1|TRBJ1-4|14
CASSEARGGRGVVF
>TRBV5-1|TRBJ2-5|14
CASSSTGGQETQYF
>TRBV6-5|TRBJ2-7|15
CASSYVASGAYEQYF
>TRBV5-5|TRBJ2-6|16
CASSSTVSSGANVLTF
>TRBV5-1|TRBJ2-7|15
CASSVGGRATYEQYF
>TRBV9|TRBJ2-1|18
CASSVSWSRDRVGNEQFF
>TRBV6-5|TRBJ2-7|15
CASSHPGQGSSEQYF
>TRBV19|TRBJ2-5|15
CASSSRGDLGETQYF
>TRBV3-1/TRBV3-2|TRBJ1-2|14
CASSSTGLRYGYTF
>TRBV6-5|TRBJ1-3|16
CASSYLPSGSGNTIYF
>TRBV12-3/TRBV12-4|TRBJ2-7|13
CASSSPGAYEQYF
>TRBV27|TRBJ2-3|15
CASSSSQLNTDTQYF
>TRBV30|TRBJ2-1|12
CAWSVGKAEQFF
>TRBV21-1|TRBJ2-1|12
CASSEGKSGQFF
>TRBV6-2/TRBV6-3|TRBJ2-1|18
CASSYPPATGGKDNEQFF
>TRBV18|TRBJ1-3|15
CASSPGPSSGNTIYF
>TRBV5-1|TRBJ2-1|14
CASSERTGRGEQFF
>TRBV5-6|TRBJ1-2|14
CASSQQGPIYGYTF
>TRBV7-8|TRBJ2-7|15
CASSLIGQGAYEQYF
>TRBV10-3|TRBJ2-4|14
CATGTDLAKNIQYF